These T cell receptor beta chains were read from a single sample in a study of shared clonotypes between healthy human individuals. Using immunoSEQ multiplex PCR, the repertoire was profiled, and TCRdb retains in-frame clones only, with some absent. The table has some 2.1 million clones, just under 95% seen once. Sequencing was done on a sample of naive CD8+ T cells from PBMCs. These receptors came from a man aged 18 to 30 in good health. Some clones in this sample may be carry-over from other donors' samples. The CDR3 runs from the conserved cysteine through the conserved F or W.

CASSQGSGRYNEQFF,TRBV13
CASSFAGVAYEQYF,TRBV27
CATSRGTLGMNTEAFF,TRBV15
CAIGAEDYNEQFF,TRBV10-3
CATSIFQGEGWDTEAFF,TRBV15
CATSTERQVPYNEQFF,TRBV15
CASSSAKALNTEAFF,TRBV7-8
CASRSPGRGETQYF,TRBV28
CATKPRGAGAEANEKLFF,TRBV10-3
CASSSNSDIRVENIQYF,TRBV27
CASRQSGQNNEQFF,TRBV25-1